This TCR beta chain was found in a study of T cells after posttransplantation cyclophosphamide. Whole-study findings and limits: Later blood repertoires were often dominated by clones from the donor CD8+ memory compartment. TRB clonality was highly associated with recipient CMV seropositivity and reactivation.

This CDR3 has 14 residues. V lost 1 base and J 10 bases, leaving 15 bases between the germline ends. CDR1 and CDR2 from the germline V gene are SGDLS and YYNGEE. About this clone itself: Antigen unknown.

Busulfan-fludarabine conditioning, marrow transplant, and cyclophosphamide on days +3 and +4 were administered. TCRdb's table, derived via immunoSEQ multiplex PCR, lists solely in-frame clones and lacks some. Of 23,000 or so clones in the sample, 86% were seen once. V and J are TRBV9 and TRBJ2-1; D is possibly TRBD2 (5 bases). The receptor's source is a female patient between 30 and 45 years old who received an allogeneic stem cell transplant from an unrelated donor, was CMV-positive, and had no GVHD. Some of these T cells may belong to the graft donor. This sample comprised PBMCs, obtained after allogeneic stem cell transplant with posttransplant cyclophosphamide. The chain's CDR3 is CASSVYQSGKEQFF. As DNA, the CDR3 is TGTGCCAGCAGCGTATATCAGTCCGGGAAAGAGCAGTTCTTC.